The 17 T cell receptor beta chains reported below all come from one sample, sequenced in a study of cytomegalovirus exposure and HLA in healthy donors. The PCR employed 60 Vbeta primers together with 13 Jbeta primers. The assay was immunoSEQ multiplex PCR, and TCRdb's table has in-frame clones only and misses some. In the table there are roughly 80,000 clones, approximately 74% of which are singletons. The specimen sequenced was PBMCs. These receptor sequences come from a woman in her fifties or sixties in good health and CMV-seropositive.

This clone has only one observation. This sequence joins TRBV19 and TRBJ2-5, with 8 positions matching TRBD2. J gave up 2 bases and V 8 bases, and 13 bases lay outside the gene matches. Germline CDR1 and CDR2: LNHDA and SQIVND (reference sequence). The CDR3 sequence is 16 residues long. The DNA for the CDR3 is TGTGCCAGTGCCCCGGGGGGGGCGGGGCCTCAAGAGACCCAGTACTTC. It translates to CASAPGGAGPQETQYF.

This clone was observed a single time. CDR3 coding DNA: TGTGCCAGCGGGGACACCGTAAACACCGGGGAGCTGTTTTTT. It translates to CASGDTVNTGELFF. The chain is built from TRBV19 and TRBJ2-2, with D possibly being TRBD1 (6 bases). Trimming took off 9 bases at V and 2 bases at J, with 13 bases between the two ends. Germline values: CDR1 LNHDA, CDR2 SQIVND (reference sequence). This CDR3 is 14 amino acids long.

CDR3 protein: CASSEVGEDNEQFF. CDR3 DNA: TGCGCCAGCAGTGAGGTGGGAGAGGACAATGAGCAGTTCTTC. This chain joins TRBV10-1 and TRBJ2-1, with D maybe TRBD2 (5 bases). V dropped 2 bases and J dropped 5 bases, with 10 bases sitting between them. From germline, CDR1 is WNHNN and CDR2 SYGVQD (reference sequence). CDR3 length: 14 amino acids.

The chain has TRBV15 and TRBJ1-4, with 9 bases aligning to TRBD1. Germline-derived CDR1 and CDR2 are LNHNV and YYDKDF (reference sequence). The length of the CDR3 is 15 residues. The junction had 8 bases not matched to a gene; V was cut back by 5 bases and J by 7 bases. CDR3 nucleotide sequence: TGTGCCACCAGCCCCCACAGGGGGCTGGGTGAAAAACTGTTTTTT. It translates to CATSPHRGLGEKLFF.

This clone was found once. The gene calls are TRBV6-5 and TRBJ1-1, with D perhaps TRBD1 (5 bases). In germline, CDR1 is MNHEY, CDR2 SVGAGI. CDR3 size: 13 residues. The germline V and J ends were trimmed by 5 bases and 2 bases, with 9 bases remaining between them. CDR3 sequence (DNA): TGTGCCAGCAGTGAGACAGTTAACACTGAAGCTTTCTTT. This codes for CASSETVNTEAFF.

CDR3 amino acids: CASRAASGRSGELFF. The CDR3 DNA is TGTGCCAGCAGGGCGGCTAGCGGGAGGTCCGGGGAGCTGTTTTTT. The genes are TRBV2 and TRBJ2-2; 11 bases agree with TRBD2. J was trimmed by 6 bases and V by 6 bases; bases with no gene match: 6. The CDR3 consists of 15 residues. From germline, CDR1 is SNHLY and CDR2 FYNNEI.

The chain joins TRBV29-1 to TRBJ2-1; D possibly corresponds to TRBD1 (6 bases). With 4 bases removed from V and 5 bases from J, the gap between germline ends came to 18 bases. Germline V gene lookup returns CDR1 SQVTM and CDR2 ANQGSEA. The CDR3 consists of 15 residues. CDR3 DNA sequence: TGCAGCGTTGGACAGGCCGAAAGGGCTAACAATGAGCAGTTCTTC. This codes for CSVGQAERANNEQFF.

The table lists this clone with a few counts. J is TRBJ1-1 and V is TRBV28; D is ambiguous. CDR1 MDHEN and CDR2 SYDVKM come from the germline V gene. V lost 1 base and J 9 bases, leaving 9 bases between the germline ends. This CDR3 region has 12 residues. In DNA, the CDR3 is TGTGCCAGCAGTTTATTAGAACAGAAAGCTTTCTTT. Its protein product is CASSLLEQKAFF.

V gene TRBV5-4 combines with J gene TRBJ1-2; D may be TRBD1 (5 bases). V was shortened by 1 base and J by 4 bases, with 11 bases between the two germline ends. Germline assignment: CDR1 SGHNT and CDR2 YYREEE (reference sequence). This CDR3 has 14 residues. The CDR3 region has the DNA TGTGCCAGCAGCTTGCCGGGGGGTACCTATGGCTACACCTTC. Amino acid sequence: CASSLPGGTYGYTF.

The chain has TRBV7-9 and TRBJ2-1; 8 bases fit TRBD2. The CDR3 loop spans 15 amino acids. The ends lost 1 base at V and 7 bases at J; junction bases unmatched: 6. Germline values: CDR1 SEHNR, CDR2 FQNEAQ (reference sequence). The CDR3 is CASSLVQAGENEQFF. CDR3 DNA sequence: TGTGCCAGCAGCTTAGTTCAAGCGGGAGAGAATGAGCAGTTCTTC.

The chain has TRBV7-8 and TRBJ1-4; D not resolved. V lost 5 bases to trimming and J lost 7 bases, with 14 bases between them. This CDR3 has 14 amino acids. CDR1 and CDR2 from the germline V gene are SGHVS and FQNEAQ. CDR3 sequence: CASSLTEAGEKLFF. As DNA, the CDR3 is TGTGCCAGCAGCCTCACCGAAGCGGGTGAAAAACTGTTTTTT.

The J gene is TRBJ2-7, the V gene TRBV27; D is perhaps TRBD2 (6 bases). The V gene lost 7 bases and the J gene lost 6 bases, with 13 bases spanning the gap. The CDR3 is 12 amino acids. Germline-derived CDR1 and CDR2 are MNHEY and SMNVEV (reference sequence). The CDR3 coding sequence is TGTGCCAGCACCTCACGGGACTTCGAGCAGTACTTC. It encodes CASTSRDFEQYF.

The CDR3 nucleotides read TGTGCCAGCAGCCAAAACCGAGGGCAGATGGCCCAGCATTTT. It codes for CASSQNRGQMAQHF. The chain has TRBV4-2 and TRBJ1-5; D uncertain. V lost 2 bases to trimming and J lost 11 bases, with 16 bases between them. This CDR3 spans 14 amino acids. The germline V gene has CDR1 LGHNA and CDR2 YNFKEQ.

This chain links TRBV30 with TRBJ1-2; D may be TRBD1 (5 bases). Germline V gene lookup returns CDR1 GTSNPN and CDR2 SVGIG (reference sequence). V gave up 1 base and J gave up 8 bases, with 14 bases separating them. This CDR3 spans 13 amino acids. The CDR3 DNA follows: TGTGCCTGGAGTGGTCAGGGAGGGGTGGGCTACACCTTC. This sequence encodes CAWSGQGGVGYTF.

This clone was counted only a few times. This sequence joins TRBV27 and TRBJ2-1, with a possible D match to TRBD2 (5 bases). The CDR3 is made up of 19 amino acids. Germline-derived CDR1 and CDR2 are MNHEY and SMNVEV (reference sequence). Trimming took 6 bases from V and 0 from J, leaving 24 bases between them. This CDR3 is CASRSNVASGISSYNEQFF. The CDR3 coding sequence is TGTGCCAGCAGATCTAACGTAGCCTCGGGGATCAGCTCCTACAATGAGCAGTTCTTC.

CDR3 DNA: TGTGCCAGCTCACCGGCGGACTACGAGCAGTACTTC. It is translated as CASSPADYEQYF. The chain uses TRBV18 and TRBJ2-7, with no clear D. CDR3 length: 12 amino acids. In germline, CDR1 is KGHSH, CDR2 LQKENI. The V end lost 3 bases, the J end lost 3 bases, and 6 bases lay between the germline ends.

This clone has more than one count but fewer than ten. The rearrangement links TRBV9 to TRBJ1-5, with 7 bases aligning to TRBD1. V was pared by 0 bases and J by 5 bases, with 8 bases of the junction left unmatched. The length of the CDR3 is 16 residues. CDR1 and CDR2 (germline): SGDLS, YYNGEE. Written as DNA, the CDR3 is TGTGCCAGCAGCGTAGGAGCCGACAGGGAGGATCAGCCCCAGCATTTT. It specifies CASSVGADREDQPQHF.